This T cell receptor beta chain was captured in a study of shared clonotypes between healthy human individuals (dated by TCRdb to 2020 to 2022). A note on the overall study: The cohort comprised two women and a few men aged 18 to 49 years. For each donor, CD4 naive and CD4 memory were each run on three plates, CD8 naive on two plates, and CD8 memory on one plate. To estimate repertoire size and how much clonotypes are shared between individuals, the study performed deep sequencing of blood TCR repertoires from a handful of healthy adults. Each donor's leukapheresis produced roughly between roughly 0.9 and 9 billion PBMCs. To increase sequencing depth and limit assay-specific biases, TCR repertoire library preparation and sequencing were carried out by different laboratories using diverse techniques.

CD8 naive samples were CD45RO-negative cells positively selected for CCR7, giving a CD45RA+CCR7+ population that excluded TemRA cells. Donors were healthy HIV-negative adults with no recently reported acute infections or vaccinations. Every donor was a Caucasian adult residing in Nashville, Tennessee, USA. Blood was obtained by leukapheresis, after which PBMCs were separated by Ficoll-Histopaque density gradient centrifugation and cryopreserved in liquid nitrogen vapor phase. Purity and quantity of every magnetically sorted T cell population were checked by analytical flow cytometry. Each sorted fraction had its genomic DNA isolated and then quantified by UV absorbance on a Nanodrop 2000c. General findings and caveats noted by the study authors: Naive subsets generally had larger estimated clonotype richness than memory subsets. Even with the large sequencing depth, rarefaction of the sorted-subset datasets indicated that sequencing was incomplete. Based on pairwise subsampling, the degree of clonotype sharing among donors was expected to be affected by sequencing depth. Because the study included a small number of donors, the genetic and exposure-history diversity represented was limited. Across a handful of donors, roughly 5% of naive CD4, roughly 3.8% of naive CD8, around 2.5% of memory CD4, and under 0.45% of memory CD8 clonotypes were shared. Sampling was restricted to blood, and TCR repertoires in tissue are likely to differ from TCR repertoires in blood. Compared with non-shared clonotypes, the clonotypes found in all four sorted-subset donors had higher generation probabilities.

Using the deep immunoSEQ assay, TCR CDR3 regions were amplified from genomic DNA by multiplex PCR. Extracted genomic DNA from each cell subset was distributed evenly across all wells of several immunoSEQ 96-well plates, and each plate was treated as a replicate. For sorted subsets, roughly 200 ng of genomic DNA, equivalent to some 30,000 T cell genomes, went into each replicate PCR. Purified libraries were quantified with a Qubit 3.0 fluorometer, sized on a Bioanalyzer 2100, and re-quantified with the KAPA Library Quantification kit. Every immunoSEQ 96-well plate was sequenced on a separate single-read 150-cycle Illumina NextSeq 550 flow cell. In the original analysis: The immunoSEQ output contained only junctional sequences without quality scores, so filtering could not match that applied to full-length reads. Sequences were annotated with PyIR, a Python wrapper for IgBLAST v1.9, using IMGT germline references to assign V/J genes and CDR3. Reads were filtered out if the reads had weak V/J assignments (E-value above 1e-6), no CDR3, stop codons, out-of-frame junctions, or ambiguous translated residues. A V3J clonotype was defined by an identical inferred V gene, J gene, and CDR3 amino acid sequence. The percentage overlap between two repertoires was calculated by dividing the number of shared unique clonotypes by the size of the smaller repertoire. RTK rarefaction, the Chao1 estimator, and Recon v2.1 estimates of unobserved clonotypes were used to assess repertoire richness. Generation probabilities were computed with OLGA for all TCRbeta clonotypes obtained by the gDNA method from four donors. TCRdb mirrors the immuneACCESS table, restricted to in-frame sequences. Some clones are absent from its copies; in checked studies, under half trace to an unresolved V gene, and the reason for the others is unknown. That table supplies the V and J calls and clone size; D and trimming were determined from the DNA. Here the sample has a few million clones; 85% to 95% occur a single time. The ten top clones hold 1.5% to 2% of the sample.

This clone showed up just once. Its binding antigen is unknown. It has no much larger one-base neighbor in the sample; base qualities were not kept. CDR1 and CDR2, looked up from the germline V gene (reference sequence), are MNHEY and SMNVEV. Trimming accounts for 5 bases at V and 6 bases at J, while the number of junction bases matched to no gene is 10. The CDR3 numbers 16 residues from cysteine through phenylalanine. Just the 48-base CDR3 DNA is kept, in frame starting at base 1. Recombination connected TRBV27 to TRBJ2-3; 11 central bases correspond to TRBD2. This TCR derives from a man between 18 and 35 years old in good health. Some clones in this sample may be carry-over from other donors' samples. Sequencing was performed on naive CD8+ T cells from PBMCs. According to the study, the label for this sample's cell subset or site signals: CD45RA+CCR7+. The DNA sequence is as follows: TGTGCCAGCAGTCCAATGACTAGCGGGACTTGGGATACGCAGTATTTT. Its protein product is CASSPMTSGTWDTQYF.